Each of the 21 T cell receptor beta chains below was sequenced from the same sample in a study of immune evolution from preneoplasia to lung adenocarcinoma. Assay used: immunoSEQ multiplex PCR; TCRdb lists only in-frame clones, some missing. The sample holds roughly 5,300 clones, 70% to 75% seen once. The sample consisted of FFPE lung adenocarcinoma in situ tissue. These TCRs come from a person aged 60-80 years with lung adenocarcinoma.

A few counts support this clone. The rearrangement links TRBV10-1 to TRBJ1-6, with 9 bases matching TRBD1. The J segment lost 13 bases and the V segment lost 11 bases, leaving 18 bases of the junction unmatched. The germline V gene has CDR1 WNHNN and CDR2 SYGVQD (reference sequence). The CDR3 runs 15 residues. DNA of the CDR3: TGCGCCGGGGGGTTCACGGGACAGGGTATCTCTCCCCTCCACTTT. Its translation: CAGGFTGQGISPLHF.

CDR3 amino acids: CASSLEGRQQETQYF. CDR3 coding DNA: TGCGCCAGCAGCTTGGAGGGTAGGCAGCAAGAGACCCAGTACTTC. This chain joins TRBV5-1 and TRBJ2-5; the D is unclear. The germline V and J ends were trimmed by 0 bases and 2 bases, with 11 bases remaining between them. CDR3 length: 15 amino acids. Germline loops: CDR1 SGHRS, CDR2 YFSETQ.

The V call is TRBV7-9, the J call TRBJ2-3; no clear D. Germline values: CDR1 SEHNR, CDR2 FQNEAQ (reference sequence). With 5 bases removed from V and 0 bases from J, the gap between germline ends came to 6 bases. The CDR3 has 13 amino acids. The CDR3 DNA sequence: TGTGCCAGCAGCGATTCTAGCACAGATACGCAGTATTTT. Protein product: CASSDSSTDTQYF.

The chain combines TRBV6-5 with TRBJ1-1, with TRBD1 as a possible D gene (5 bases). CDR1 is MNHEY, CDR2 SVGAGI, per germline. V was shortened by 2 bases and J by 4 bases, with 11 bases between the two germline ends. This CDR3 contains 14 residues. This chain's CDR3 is CASSYNSGRTEAFF. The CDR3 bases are TGTGCCAGCAGTTACAATTCAGGGCGCACTGAAGCTTTCTTT.

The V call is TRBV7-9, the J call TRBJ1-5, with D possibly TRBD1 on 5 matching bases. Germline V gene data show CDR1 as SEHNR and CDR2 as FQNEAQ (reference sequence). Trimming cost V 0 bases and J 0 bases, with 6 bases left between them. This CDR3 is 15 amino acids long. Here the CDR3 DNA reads TGTGCCAGCAGCTTAGCAGGGGATAGCAATCAGCCCCAGCATTTT. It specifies CASSLAGDSNQPQHF.

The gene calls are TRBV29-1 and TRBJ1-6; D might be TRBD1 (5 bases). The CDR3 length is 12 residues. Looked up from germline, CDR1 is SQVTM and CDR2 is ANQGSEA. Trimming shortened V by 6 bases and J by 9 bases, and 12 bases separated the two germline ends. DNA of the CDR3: TGCAGCGTCAGGGATGTCGGTTCACCCCTCCACTTT. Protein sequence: CSVRDVGSPLHF.

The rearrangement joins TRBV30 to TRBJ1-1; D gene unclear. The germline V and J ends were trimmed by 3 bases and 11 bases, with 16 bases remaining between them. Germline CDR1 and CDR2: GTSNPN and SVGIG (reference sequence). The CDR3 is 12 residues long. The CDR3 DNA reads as TGTGCCTGGAGCCCCTTGCAGTCAGAGGCTTTCTTT. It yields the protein CAWSPLQSEAFF. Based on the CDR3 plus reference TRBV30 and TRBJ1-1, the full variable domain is SQTIHQWPATLVQPVGSPLSLECTVEGTSNPNLYWYRQAAGRGLQLLFYSVGIGQISSEVPQNLSASRPQDRQFILSSKKLLLSDSGFYLCAWSPLQSEAFFGQGTRLTVV.

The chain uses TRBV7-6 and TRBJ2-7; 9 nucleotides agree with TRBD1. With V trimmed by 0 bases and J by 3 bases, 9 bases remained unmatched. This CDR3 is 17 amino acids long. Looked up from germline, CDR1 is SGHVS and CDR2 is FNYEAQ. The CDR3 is CASSLAPNPGQGYEQYF. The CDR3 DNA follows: TGTGCCAGCAGCTTAGCCCCCAATCCGGGACAGGGCTACGAGCAGTACTTC.

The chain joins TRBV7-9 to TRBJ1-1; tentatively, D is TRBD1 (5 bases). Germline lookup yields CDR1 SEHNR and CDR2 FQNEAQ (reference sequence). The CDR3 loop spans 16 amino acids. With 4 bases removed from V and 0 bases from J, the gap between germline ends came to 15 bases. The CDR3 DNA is TGTGCCAGCAGCTCCCGTGGAGGGGCTATGAACACTGAAGCTTTCTTT. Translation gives CASSSRGGAMNTEAFF.

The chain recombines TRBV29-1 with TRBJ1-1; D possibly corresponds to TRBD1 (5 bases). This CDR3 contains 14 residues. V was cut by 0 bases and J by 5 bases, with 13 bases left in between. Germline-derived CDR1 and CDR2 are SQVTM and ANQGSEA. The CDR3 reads CSVEDQKGRTEAFF. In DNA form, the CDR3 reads TGCAGCGTTGAAGATCAAAAGGGGAGGACTGAAGCTTTCTTT.

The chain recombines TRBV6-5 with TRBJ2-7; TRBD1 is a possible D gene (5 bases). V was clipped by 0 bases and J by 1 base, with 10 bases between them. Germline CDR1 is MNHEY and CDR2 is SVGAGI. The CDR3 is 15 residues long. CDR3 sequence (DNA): TGTGCCAGCAGTTACTCGTTTGACAGTTCCTACGAGCAGTACTTC. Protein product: CASSYSFDSSYEQYF.

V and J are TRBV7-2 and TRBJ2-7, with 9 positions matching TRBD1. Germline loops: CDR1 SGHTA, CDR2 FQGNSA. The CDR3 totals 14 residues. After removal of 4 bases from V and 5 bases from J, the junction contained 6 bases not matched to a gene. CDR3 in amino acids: CASSSPGQGHEQYF. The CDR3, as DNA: TGTGCCAGCAGCTCACCGGGACAGGGCCACGAGCAGTACTTC.

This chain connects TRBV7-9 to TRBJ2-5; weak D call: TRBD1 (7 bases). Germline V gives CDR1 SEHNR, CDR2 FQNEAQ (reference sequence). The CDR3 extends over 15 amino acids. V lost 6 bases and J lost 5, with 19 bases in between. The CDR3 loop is CASSPALQGRETQYF. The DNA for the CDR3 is TGTGCCAGCAGTCCAGCCCTACAGGGGAGGGAGACCCAGTACTTC.

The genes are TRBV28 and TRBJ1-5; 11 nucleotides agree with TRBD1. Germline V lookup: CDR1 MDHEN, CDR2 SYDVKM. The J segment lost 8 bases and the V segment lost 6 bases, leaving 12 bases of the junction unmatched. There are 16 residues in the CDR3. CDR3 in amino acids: CASRSSGTGGVEPQHF. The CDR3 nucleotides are TGTGCCAGCAGGTCCTCCGGGACAGGGGGTGTAGAGCCCCAGCATTTT.

CDR3 nucleotides: TGCGCCAGCAGCCAGGAGCCTCTAGCGGGGTTACAAGAGACCCAGTACTTC. Its protein product is CASSQEPLAGLQETQYF. This chain joins TRBV4-1 and TRBJ2-5, with 9 bases fitting TRBD2. V shed 3 bases and J 2 bases; nucleotides not matched to a gene: 10. The CDR3 runs 17 residues. Germline CDR1 is MGHRA and CDR2 is YSYEKL.

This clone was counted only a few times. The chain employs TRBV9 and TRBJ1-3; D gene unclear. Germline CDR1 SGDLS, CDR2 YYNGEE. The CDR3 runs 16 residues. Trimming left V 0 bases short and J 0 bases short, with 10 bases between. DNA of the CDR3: TGTGCCAGCAGCGTAGATCAGCGGGCCTCTGGAAACACCATATATTTT. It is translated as CASSVDQRASGNTIYF.

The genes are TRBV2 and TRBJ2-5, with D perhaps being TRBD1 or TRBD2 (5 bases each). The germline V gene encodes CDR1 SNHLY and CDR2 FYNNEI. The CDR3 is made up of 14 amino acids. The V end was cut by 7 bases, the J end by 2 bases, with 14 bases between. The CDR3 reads CASIRSGGQETQYF. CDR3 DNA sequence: TGTGCCAGCATTAGGTCTGGGGGACAAGAGACCCAGTACTTC. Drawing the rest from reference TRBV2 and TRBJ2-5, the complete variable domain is EPEVTQTPSHQVTQMGQEVILRCVPISNHLYFYWYRQILGQKVEFLVSFYNNEISEKSEIFDDQFSVERPDGSNFTLKIRSTKLEDSAMYFCASIRSGGQETQYFGPGTRLLVL.

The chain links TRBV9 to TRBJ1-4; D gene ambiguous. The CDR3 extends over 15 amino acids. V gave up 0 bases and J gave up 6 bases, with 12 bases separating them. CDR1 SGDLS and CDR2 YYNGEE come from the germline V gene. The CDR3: CASSVVGEAHEKLFF. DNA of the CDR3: TGTGCCAGCAGCGTAGTTGGGGAGGCCCATGAAAAACTGTTTTTT.

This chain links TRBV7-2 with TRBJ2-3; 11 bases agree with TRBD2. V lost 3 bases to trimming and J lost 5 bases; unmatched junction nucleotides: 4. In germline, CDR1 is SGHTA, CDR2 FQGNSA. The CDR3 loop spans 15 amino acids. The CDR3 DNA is TGTGCCAGCAGCTTCATAGCGGGGGGGGGAGATACGCAGTATTTT. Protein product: CASSFIAGGGDTQYF.

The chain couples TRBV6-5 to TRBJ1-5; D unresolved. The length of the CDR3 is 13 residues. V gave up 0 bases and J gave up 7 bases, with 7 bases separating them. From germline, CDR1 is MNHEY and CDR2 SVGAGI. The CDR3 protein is CASSYSGWQPQHF. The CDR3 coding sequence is TGTGCCAGCAGTTACTCGGGTTGGCAGCCCCAGCATTTT.

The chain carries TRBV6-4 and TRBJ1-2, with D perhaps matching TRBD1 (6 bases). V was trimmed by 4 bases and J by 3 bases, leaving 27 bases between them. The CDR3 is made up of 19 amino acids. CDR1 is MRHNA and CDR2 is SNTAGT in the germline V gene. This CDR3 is CASSGSTGFPIQSYYGYTF. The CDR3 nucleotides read TGTGCCAGCAGTGGCTCGACAGGTTTCCCCATCCAGTCCTACTATGGCTACACCTTC.